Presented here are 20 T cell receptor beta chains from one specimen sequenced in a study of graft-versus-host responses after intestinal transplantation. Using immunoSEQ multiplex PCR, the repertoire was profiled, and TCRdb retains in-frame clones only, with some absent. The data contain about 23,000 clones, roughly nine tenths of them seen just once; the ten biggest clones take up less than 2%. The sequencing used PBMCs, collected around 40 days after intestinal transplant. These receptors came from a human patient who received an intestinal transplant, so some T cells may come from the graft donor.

The CDR3 coding sequence is TGTGCCAGCAGTGCAACCCCGGGGGGCTACACCTTC. Residues: CASSATPGGYTF. The V gene is TRBV27, the J gene TRBJ1-2, with D unclear. The V end lost 5 bases, the J end lost 8 bases, and 12 bases lay between the germline ends. The CDR3 loop spans 12 amino acids. In germline, CDR1 is MNHEY, CDR2 SMNVEV (reference sequence).

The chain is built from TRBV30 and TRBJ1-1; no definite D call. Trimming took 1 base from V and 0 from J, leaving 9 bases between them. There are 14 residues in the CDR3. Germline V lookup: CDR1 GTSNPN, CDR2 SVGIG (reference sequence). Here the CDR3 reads CAWSGGRVNTEAFF. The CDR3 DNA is TGTGCCTGGAGTGGAGGACGTGTGAACACTGAAGCTTTCTTT.

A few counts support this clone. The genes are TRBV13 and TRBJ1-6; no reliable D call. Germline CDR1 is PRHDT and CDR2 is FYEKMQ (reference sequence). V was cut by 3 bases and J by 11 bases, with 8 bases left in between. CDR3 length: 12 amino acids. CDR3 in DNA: TGTGCCAGCAGCTTTGGGCAAGCACCCCTCCACTTT. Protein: CASSFGQAPLHF.

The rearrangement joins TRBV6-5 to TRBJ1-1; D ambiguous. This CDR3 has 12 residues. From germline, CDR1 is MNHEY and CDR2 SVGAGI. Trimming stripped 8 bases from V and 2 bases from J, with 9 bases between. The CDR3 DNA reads TGTGCCAGCCTTTCCGACAACACTGAAGCTTTCTTT. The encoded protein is CASLSDNTEAFF.

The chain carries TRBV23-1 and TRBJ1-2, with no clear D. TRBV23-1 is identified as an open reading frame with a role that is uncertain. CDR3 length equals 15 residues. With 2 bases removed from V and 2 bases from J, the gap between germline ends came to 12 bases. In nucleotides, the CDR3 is TGCGCCAGCAGTCAAGGGTCCCACAGAAACTATGGCTACACCTTC. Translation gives CASSQGSHRNYGYTF.

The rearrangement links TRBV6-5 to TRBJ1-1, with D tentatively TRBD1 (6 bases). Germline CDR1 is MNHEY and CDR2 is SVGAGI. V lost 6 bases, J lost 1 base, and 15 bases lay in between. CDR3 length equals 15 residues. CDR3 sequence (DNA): TGTGCCAGCAGGGGCTGGGGGACACCGAACACTGAAGCTTTCTTT. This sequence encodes CASRGWGTPNTEAFF.

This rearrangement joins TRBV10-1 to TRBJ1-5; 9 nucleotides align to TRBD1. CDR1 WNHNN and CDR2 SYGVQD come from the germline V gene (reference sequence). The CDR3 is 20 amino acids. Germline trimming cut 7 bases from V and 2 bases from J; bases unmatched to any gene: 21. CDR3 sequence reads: CASNLPRGTGSGEGNQPQHF. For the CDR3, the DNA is TGCGCCAGCAACTTGCCGAGAGGGACAGGGAGTGGGGAAGGCAATCAGCCCCAGCATTTT.

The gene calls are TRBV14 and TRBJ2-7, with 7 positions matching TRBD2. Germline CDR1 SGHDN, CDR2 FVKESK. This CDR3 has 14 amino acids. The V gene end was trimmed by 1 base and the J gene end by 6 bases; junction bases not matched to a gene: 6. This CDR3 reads CASSQVGGPTEQYF. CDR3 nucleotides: TGTGCCAGCAGCCAAGTGGGAGGGCCTACCGAGCAGTACTTC.

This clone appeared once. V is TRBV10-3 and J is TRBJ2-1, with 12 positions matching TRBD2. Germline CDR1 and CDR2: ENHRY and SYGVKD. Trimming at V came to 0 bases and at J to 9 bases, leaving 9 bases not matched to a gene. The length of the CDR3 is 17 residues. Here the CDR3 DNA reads TGTGCCATCAGTGAGTCAAAGAGGGCTAGCGGGAGGGGTGAGCAGTTCTTC. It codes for CAISESKRASGRGEQFF.

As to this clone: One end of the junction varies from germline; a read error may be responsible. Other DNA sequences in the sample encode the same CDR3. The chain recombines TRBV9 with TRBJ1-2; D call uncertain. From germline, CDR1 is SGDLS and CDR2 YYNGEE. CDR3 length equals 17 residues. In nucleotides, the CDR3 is TGTGCCAGCAGCGTCCATCCATCTTGGCAGTTTAACTATGGCTACACTTTC. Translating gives CASSVHPSWQFNYGYTF.

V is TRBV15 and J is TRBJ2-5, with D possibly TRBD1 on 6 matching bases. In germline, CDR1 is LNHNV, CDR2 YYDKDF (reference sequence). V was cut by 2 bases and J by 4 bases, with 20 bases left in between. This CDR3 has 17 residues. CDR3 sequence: CATSRPARRTATETQYF. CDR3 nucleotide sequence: TGTGCCACCAGCAGACCGGCCCGCCGGACAGCCACAGAGACCCAGTACTTC.

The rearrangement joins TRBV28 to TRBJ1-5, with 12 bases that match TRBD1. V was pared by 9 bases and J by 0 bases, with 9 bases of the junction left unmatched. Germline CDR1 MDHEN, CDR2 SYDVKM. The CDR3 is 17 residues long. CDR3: CASLRDRGPLSNQPQHF. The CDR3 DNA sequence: TGTGCCAGTCTCCGGGACAGGGGGCCCCTTAGCAATCAGCCCCAGCATTTT.

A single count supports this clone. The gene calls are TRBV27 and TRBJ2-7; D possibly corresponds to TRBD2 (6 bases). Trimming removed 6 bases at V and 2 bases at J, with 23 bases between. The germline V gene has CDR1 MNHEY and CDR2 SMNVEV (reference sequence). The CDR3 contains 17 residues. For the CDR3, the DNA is TGTGCCAGCAGCCGACTAGTCGTTCACTCCTCTCCCTACGAGCAGTACTTC. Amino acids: CASSRLVVHSSPYEQYF.

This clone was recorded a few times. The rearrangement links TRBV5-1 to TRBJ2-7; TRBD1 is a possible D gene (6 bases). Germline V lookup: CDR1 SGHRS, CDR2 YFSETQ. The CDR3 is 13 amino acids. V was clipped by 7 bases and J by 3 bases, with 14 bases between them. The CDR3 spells CASAMTGYYEQYF. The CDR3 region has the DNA TGCGCCAGCGCTATGACAGGTTACTACGAGCAGTACTTC.

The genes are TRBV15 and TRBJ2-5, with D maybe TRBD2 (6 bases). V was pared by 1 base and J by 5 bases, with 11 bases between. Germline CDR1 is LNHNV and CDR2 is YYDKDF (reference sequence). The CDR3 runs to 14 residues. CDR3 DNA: TGTGCCACCAGCAGAGCGACTAGTTCGGAGACCCAGTACTTC. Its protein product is CATSRATSSETQYF.

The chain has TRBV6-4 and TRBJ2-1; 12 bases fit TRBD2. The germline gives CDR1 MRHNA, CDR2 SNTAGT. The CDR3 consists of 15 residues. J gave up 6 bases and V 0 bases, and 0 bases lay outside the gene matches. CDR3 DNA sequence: TGTGCCAGCAGTGACTCGACTAGCGGGAGCAATGAGCAGTTCTTC. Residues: CASSDSTSGSNEQFF.

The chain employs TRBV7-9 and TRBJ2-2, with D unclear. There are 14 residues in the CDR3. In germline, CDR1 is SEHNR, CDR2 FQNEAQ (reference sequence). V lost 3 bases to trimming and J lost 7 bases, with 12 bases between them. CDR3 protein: CASSFSGFLGELFF. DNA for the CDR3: TGTGCCAGCAGCTTTTCAGGTTTCCTCGGGGAGCTGTTTTTT.

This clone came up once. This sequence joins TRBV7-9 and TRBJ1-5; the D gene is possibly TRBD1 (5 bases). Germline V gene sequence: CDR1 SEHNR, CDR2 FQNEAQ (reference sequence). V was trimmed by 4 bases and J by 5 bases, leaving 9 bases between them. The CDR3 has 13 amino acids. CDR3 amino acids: CASSSDSYQPQHF. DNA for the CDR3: TGTGCCAGCAGCTCCGACAGTTATCAGCCCCAGCATTTT.

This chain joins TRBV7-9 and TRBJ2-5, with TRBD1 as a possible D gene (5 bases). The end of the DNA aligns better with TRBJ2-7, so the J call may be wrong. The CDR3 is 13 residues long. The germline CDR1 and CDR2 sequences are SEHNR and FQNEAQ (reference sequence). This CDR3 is CASSAGSSYEQYF. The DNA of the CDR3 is TGTGCCAGCAGCGCAGGGTCCTCCTACGAGCAGTACTTC.

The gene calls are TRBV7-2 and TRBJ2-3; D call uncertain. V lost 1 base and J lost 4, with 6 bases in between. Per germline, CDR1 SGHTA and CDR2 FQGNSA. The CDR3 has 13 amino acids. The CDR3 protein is CASSLVTADTQYF. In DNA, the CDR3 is TGTGCCAGCAGCTTAGTCACTGCAGATACGCAGTATTTT.